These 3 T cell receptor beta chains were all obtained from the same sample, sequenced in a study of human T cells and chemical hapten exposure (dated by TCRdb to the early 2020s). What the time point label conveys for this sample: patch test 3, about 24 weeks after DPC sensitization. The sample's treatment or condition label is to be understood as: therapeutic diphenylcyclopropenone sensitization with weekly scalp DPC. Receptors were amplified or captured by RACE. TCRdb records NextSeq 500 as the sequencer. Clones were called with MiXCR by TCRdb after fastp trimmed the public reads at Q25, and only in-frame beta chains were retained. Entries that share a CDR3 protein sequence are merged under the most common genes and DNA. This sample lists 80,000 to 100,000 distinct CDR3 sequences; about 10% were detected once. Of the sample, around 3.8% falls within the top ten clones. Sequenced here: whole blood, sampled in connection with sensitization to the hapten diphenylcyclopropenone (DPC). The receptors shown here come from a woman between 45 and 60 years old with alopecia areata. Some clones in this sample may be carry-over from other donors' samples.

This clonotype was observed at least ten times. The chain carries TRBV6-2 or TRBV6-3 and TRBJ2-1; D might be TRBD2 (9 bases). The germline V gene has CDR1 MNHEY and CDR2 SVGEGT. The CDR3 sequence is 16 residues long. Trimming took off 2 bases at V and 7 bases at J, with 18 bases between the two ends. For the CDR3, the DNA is TGTGCCAGCAGTTACCCCAGGGGGCTAGCGGGGAATGAGCAGTTCTTC. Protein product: CASSYPRGLAGNEQFF.

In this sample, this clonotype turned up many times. This CDR3 reads CSARGTGQETQYF. In nucleotides, the CDR3 is TGCAGTGCTAGGGGGACAGGGCAAGAGACCCAGTACTTC. The chain recombines TRBV20-1 with TRBJ2-5, with 9 bases that match TRBD1. CDR3 size: 13 residues. Germline V gives CDR1 DFQATT, CDR2 SNEGSKA (reference sequence). The trim removed 3 bases at V and 2 bases at J, leaving 1 base unmatched.

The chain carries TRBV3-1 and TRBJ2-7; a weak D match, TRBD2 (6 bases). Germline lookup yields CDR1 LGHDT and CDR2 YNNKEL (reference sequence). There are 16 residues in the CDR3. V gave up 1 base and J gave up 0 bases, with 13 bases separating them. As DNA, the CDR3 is TGTGCCAGCAGCCAAGTACCGGGGAGGAGCTCCTACGAGCAGTACTTC. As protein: CASSQVPGRSSYEQYF.